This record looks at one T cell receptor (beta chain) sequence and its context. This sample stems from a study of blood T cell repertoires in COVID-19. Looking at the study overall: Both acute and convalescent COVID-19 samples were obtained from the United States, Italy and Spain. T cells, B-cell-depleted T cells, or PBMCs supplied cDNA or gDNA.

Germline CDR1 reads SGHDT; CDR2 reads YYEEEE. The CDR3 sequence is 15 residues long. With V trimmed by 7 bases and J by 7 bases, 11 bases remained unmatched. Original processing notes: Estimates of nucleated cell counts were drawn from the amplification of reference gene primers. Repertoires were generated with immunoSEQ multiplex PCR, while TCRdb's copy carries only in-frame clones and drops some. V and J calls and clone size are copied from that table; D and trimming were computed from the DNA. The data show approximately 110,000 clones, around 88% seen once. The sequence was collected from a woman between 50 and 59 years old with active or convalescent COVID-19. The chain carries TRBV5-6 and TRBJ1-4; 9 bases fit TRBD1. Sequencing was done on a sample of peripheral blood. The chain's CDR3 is CASASQGAKGEKLFF. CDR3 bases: TGTGCCAGCGCTTCACAGGGGGCGAAGGGTGAAAAACTGTTTTTT.